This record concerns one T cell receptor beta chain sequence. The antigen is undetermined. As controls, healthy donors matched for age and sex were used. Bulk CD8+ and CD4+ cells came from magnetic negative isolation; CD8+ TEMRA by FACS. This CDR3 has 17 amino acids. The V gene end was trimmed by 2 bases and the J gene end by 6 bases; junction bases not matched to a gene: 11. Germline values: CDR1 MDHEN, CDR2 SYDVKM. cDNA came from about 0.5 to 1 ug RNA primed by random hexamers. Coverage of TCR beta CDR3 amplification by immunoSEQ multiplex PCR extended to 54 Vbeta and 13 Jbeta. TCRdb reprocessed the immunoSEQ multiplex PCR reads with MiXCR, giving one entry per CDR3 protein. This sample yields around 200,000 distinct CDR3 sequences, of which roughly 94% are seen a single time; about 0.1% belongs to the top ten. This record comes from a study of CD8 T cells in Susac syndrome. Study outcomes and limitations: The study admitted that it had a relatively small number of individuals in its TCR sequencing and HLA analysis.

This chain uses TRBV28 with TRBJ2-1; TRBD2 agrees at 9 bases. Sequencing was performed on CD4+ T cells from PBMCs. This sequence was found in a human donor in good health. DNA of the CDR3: TGTGCCAGCAGTTTAGGGCGGATAGCGGGAGTTCGCAATGAGCAGTTCTTC. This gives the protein CASSLGRIAGVRNEQFF.